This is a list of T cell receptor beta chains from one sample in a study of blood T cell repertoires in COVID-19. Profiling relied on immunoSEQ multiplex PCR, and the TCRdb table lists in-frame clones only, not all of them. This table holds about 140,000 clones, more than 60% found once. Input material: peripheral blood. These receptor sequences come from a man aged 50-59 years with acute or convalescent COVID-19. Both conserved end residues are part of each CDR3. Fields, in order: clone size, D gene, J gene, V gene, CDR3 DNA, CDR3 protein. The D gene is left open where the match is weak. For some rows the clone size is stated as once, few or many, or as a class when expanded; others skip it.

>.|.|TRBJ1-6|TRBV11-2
TGTGCCAGCAGCTCGTTGACAGGTCGTAATTCACCCCTCCACTTT
CASSSLTGRNSPLHF
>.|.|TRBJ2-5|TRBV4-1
TGCGCCAGCAGCCACTCTAGACTGAGTGGGACCCAGTACTTC
CASSHSRLSGTQYF
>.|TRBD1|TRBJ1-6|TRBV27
TGTGCCAGCAGTTCGCCGGGACAGGGACGATCACCCCTCCACTTT
CASSSPGQGRSPLHF
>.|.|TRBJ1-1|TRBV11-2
TGTGCCAGCAGCTTATGGCAGACGGGGAACACTGAAGCTTTCTTT
CASSLWQTGNTEAFF
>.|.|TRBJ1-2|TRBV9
TGTGCCAGCAGCGTAAATACAGGCTATGGCTACACCTTC
CASSVNTGYGYTF
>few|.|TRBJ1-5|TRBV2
TGTGCCAGCAGTGCCCGTAATCAGCCCCAGCATTTT
CASSARNQPQHF
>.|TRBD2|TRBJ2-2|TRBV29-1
TGCAGCGTTGGAGTTAGCGGGGGAGCTAACACCGGGGAGCTGTTTTTT
CSVGVSGGANTGELFF
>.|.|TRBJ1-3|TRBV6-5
TGTGCCAGCAGTTACTCTCTGGCTGGTGGAAACACCATATATTTT
CASSYSLAGGNTIYF
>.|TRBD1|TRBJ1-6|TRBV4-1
TGCGCCAGCAGCCAACCGACAGGGGGCGCGAGGTCACCCCTCCACTTT
CASSQPTGGARSPLHF
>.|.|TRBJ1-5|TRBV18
TGTGCCAGCTCACCAATGGGGACATATAGCAATCAGCCCCAGCATTTT
CASSPMGTYSNQPQHF
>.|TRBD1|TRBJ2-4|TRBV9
TGTGCCAGCAGCCCCCAGGACAGGATAAACATTCAGTACTTC
CASSPQDRINIQYF
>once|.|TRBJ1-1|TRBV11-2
TGTGCCAGCAGGTCGTATACGTCGGTTAACACTGAAGCTTTCTTT
CASRSYTSVNTEAFF
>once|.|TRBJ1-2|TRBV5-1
TGCGCCAGCAGCTTGGCGGGACAAGACTATGGCTACACCTTC
CASSLAGQDYGYTF
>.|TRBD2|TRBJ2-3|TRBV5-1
TGCGCCAGCAGCTTGGAGACTAGCGGACAAAACACAGATACGCAGTATTTT
CASSLETSGQNTDTQYF
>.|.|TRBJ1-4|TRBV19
TGTGCCAGTAGTATAGATGGTAGCGGACGAACTAATGAAAAACTGTTTTTT
CASSIDGSGRTNEKLFF
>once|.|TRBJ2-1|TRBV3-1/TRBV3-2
TGTGCCAGCAGCCAAGTCGAGGGGACTGTCGACAATGAGCAGTTCTTC
CASSQVEGTVDNEQFF
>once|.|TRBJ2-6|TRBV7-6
TGTGCCAGCAGCTTAGAACGGGCTGGGGCCAACGTCCTGACTTTC
CASSLERAGANVLTF
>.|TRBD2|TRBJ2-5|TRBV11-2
TGTGCCAGCAGCTTAGGCCTACCCGGGACTAGCGGGAGACAAGAGACCCAGTACTTC
CASSLGLPGTSGRQETQYF
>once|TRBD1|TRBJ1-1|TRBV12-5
TGTGCTAGTGGTGGTGACAGGGGGCGCCTTGAAGCTTTCTTT
CASGGDRGRLEAFF
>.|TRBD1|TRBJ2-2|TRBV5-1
TGCGCCAGCAGCTTGAGTTTTGGACAGGCGAACACCGGGGAGCTGTTTTTT
CASSLSFGQANTGELFF
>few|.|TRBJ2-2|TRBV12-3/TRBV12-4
TGTGCCAGCAGTTACGCGGTCCGCGGGGAGCTGTTTTTT
CASSYAVRGELFF
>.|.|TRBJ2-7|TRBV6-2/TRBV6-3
TGTGCCAGCAGTTGGGAGGGGGGTAATGCCTACGAGCAGTACTTC
CASSWEGGNAYEQYF
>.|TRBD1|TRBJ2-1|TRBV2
TGTGCCAGCAGTTGGACAGGGCCCAATGAGCAGTTCTTC
CASSWTGPNEQFF
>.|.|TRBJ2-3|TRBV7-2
TGTGCCAGCAGCTTAGAGCCCGTGTCCGCGACTAGCACAGATACGCAGTATTTT
CASSLEPVSATSTDTQYF
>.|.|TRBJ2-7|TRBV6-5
TGTGCCAGCAGTAGAACTTGGGGGGACGAGCAGTACTTC
CASSRTWGDEQYF
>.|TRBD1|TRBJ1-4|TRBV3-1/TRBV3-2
TGTGCCAGCAGCACCATCCCGGTCGGACCTATACCGGGACAGGGCGCGGAAAAACTGTTTTTT
CASSTIPVGPIPGQGAEKLFF
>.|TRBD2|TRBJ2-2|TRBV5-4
TGTGCCAGCAGCCGGGGACTAGCGGGGAACACCGGGGAGCTGTTTTTT
CASSRGLAGNTGELFF
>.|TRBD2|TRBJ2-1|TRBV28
TGTGCCAGCACCTCTAGCGGGGTTGGCTACAATGAGCAGTTCTTC
CASTSSGVGYNEQFF
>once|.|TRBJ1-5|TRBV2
TGTGCCAGCAGTCGACAAGAAAATCAGCCCCAGCATTTT
CASSRQENQPQHF
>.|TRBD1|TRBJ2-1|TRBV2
TGTGCCAGCAGTAACACAGGGGGCTCCTACAATGAGCAGTTCTTC
CASSNTGGSYNEQFF
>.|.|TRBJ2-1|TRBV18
TGTGCCAGCTCACCACTAGGGCTAGCGAGCCACAATGAGCAGTTCTTC
CASSPLGLASHNEQFF
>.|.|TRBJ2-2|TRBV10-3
TGTGCCATCAGTGAGGTTCCGGTTGCCGGGGAGCTGTTTTTT
CAISEVPVAGELFF
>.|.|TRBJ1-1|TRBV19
TGTGCCAGTAGTATACGTCCCGACTTCACTGAAGCTTTCTTT
CASSIRPDFTEAFF
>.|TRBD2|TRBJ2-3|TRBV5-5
TGTGCCAGCAGCTTGGTGGCGGGCGGGGGGGCCGATACGCAGTATTTT
CASSLVAGGGADTQYF
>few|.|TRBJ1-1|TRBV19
TGTGCCAGTAGTCCGACAATTCAAGGTGTCACTGAAGCTTTCTTT
CASSPTIQGVTEAFF
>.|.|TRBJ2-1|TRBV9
TGTGCCAGCAGCGTAGACAACAGGGCCACGTACAATGAGCAGTTCTTC
CASSVDNRATYNEQFF
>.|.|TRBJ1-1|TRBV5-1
TGCGCCAGCAGCTTAATACAGGTCGGGAGCACTGAAGCTTTCTTT
CASSLIQVGSTEAFF
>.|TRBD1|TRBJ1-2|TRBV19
TGTGCCAGTAGGCAGGGGGCTGGGGACTATGGCTACACCTTC
CASRQGAGDYGYTF
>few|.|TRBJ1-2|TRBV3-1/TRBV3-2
TGTGCCAGCAGCCAAGACCCGGGGTCCGGCTACACCTTC
CASSQDPGSGYTF
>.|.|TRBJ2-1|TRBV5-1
TGCGCCAGCAGAGATGGGGGGGCTGGCCAACACAATGAGCAGTTCTTC
CASRDGGAGQHNEQFF
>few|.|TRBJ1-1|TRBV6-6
TGTGCCAGCAGTTACGGGGGGAGGGGAGGCACTGAAGCTTTCTTT
CASSYGGRGGTEAFF
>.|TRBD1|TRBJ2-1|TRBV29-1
TGCAGCGTTCAAACGGGCGACAGGGCCTACAATGAGCAGTTCTTC
CSVQTGDRAYNEQFF
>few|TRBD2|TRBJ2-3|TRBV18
TGTGCCAGCTCACCACCGGCAGCGGGACGCACAGATACGCAGTATTTT
CASSPPAAGRTDTQYF
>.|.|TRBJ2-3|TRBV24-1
TGTGCCACCAGCGGCGCTTCTCCGGGACATAAAAACACAGATACGCAGTATTTT
CATSGASPGHKNTDTQYF
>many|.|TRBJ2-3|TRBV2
TGTGCCAGCACCGGCCAGGGGACAGATACGCAGTATTTT
CASTGQGTDTQYF
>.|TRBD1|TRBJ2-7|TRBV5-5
TGTGCCAGCGGCCGAAATGACAGGGCCAACGAGCAGTACTTC
CASGRNDRANEQYF
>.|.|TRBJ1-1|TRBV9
TGTGCCAGCAGCTCTCGGGACACTGGGAACACTGAAGCTTTCTTT
CASSSRDTGNTEAFF
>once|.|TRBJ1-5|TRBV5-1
TGCGCCAGCAGCACAGGGTCTGGTCAGCCCCAGCATTTT
CASSTGSGQPQHF
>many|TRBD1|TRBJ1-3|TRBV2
TGTGCCAGCAGTGTTGACAGGGGAGAAAGCTCTGGAAACACCATATATTTT
CASSVDRGESSGNTIYF
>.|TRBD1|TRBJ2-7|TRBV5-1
TGCGCCAGCAGCCCGGAAGGGACAGGGGATATGGGCGAGCAGTACTTC
CASSPEGTGDMGEQYF
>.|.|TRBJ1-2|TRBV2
TGTGCCAGCAGTGACACCGCGGCCTATGGCTACACCTTC
CASSDTAAYGYTF
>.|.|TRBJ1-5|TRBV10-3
TGTGCCATCAGTCCAGAGGACAGACAGCCCCAGCATTTT
CAISPEDRQPQHF
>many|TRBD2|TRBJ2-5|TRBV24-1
TGTGCCACCAACTCTGTATATGGGGTAGCGGGGGGACCCAAGGAGACCCAGTACTTC
CATNSVYGVAGGPKETQYF
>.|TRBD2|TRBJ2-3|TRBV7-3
TGTGCCAGCAGCCCCGATGAGCGGGGAACCCGTAGCACAGATACGCAGTATTTT
CASSPDERGTRSTDTQYF
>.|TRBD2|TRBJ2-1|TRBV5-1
TGCGCCAGCACCTCGGGTCTAAGCGGGGGGGCGAATGAGCAGTTCTTC
CASTSGLSGGANEQFF
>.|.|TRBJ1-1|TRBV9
TGTGCCAGCAGCTTGGACAGCGCGAACACTGAAGCTTTCTTT
CASSLDSANTEAFF
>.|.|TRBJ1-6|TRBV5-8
TGTGCCAGCAGCTTTAAGGGGACATTTAATTCACCCCTCCACTTT
CASSFKGTFNSPLHF
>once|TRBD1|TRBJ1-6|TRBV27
TGTGCCAGCAGTCCCCGGACAGGGAGCTCCTATAATTCACCCCTCCACTTT
CASSPRTGSSYNSPLHF
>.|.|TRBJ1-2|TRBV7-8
TGTGCCAGCACGTGGCCCGGGGACTATGGCTACACCTTC
CASTWPGDYGYTF